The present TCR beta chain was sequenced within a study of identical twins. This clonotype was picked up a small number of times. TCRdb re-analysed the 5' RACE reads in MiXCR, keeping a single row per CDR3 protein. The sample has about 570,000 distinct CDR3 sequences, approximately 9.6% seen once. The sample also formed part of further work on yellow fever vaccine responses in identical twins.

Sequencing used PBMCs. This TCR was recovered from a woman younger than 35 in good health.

Here the CDR3 DNA reads TGTGCCAGCACCCGGGACAGGGGCTACAATGAGCAGTTCTTC. Amino acids: CASTRDRGYNEQFF. This chain uses TRBV7-9 with TRBJ2-1; 10 bases map to TRBD1. Per germline, CDR1 SEHNR and CDR2 FQNEAQ (reference sequence). The V gene end was trimmed by 7 bases and the J gene end by 3 bases; junction bases not matched to a gene: 3. The CDR3 has 14 residues.